This TCR beta chain was captured in a study of blood T cell repertoires in COVID-19. Turning to the study itself: Sample material is recorded as cDNA or gDNA derived from T cells, B-cell-depleted T cells, or PBMCs.

Some clones are missing from TCRdb's copy, which holds only in-frame ones; the method was immunoSEQ multiplex PCR. The sample records about 29,000 clones, roughly 80% being singletons. The V gene lost 8 bases and the J gene lost 1 base, with 21 bases spanning the gap. The CDR3 contains 17 residues. Germline CDR1 and CDR2: MDHEN and SYDVKM. The receptor comes from a woman between 65 and 79 years old with active or convalescent COVID-19. Sequences were obtained from peripheral blood. The rearrangement joins TRBV28 to TRBJ1-3; D is possibly TRBD1 (5 bases). The CDR3 sequence is CASGQIETALSGNTIYF. The CDR3 DNA reads TGTGCCAGCGGCCAGATTGAGACAGCGCTGTCTGGAAACACCATATATTTT.